The clone carrying this TCR beta chain occurred a few times. The CDR3 contains 17 residues. V was clipped by 0 bases and J by 3 bases; unmatched bases: 8. Germline V gene lookup returns CDR1 SGHRS and CDR2 YFSETQ. This entry belongs to a study of T-cell memory formation after mild COVID-19. Sample barcodes and UMIs were carried by the TCR alpha and TCR beta cDNA libraries that 5'RACE generated with constant-segment primers. TCRdb analysed the 5' RACE reads with MiXCR anew, one entry per CDR3 protein. The table has 200,000 to 300,000 distinct CDR3 sequences, roughly 9.4% seen once. Sequencing input: PBMCs or a T cell subset sorted from them (not recorded which). The chain employs TRBV5-1 and TRBJ2-3, with TRBD2 matching 9 bases. The source is a man between 18 and 35 years old who had mild COVID-19 (a few samples of this study predate the infection). Cell type and time point are not known. The CDR3 region has the DNA TGCGCCAGCAGCTTGGGGCCTCGTAGCGGGGGAACAGATACGCAGTATTTT. This sequence encodes CASSLGPRSGGTDTQYF.